This T cell receptor beta chain emerged from a study of blood T cell repertoires in COVID-19. The table came from immunoSEQ multiplex PCR; TCRdb's copy has only in-frame clones and leaves some out. Of about 250,000 clones in the sample, 80% to 90% were seen once. The CDR3 length is 13 residues. CDR1 is SGHVS and CDR2 is FNYEAQ in the germline V gene. V lost 2 bases to trimming and J lost 6 bases, with 7 bases between them. The chain combines TRBV7-6 with TRBJ2-2, with D unclear. The material sequenced was peripheral blood. The TCR was taken from a man of 80 years or more with acute or convalescent COVID-19. Written as DNA, the CDR3 is TGTGCCAGCAGCTTACTACAGCCCGGGGAGCTGTTTTTT. Its protein product is CASSLLQPGELFF.